This is a list of T cell receptor beta chains from one sample in a study of cytomegalovirus exposure and HLA in healthy donors. Sequenced by immunoSEQ multiplex PCR; TCRdb stores in-frame clones only, minus some. The sample consists of 150,000 to 200,000 clones, more than 65% of them appearing once. Sample: PBMCs. These receptors all come from a woman between 25 and 40 years old in good health and CMV-seropositive. Each CDR3 is given with its conserved first and last residue. A D gene is named only where the DNA matches it firmly. Clone size appears in some rows only: once, few, many, or a class for an expanded clone.

J gene: TRBJ2-1
D gene: TRBD1
clone size: .
V gene: TRBV28
CDR3 DNA: TGTGCCAGCCCCCCCGTACCGGGACAGGGTGATAGTGAGCAGTTCTTC
CDR3 protein: CASPPVPGQGDSEQFF

J gene: TRBJ2-3
D gene: TRBD2
clone size: .
V gene: TRBV5-1
CDR3 DNA: TGCGCCAGCAGCCCCATAGCGGGGGGTCTCACAGATACGCAGTATTTT
CDR3 protein: CASSPIAGGLTDTQYF

J gene: TRBJ1-2
D gene: TRBD1
clone size: .
V gene: TRBV7-9
CDR3 DNA: TGTTCCAGCAGCCCAGGACAGGGGACCATTAACTATGGCTACACCTTC
CDR3 protein: CSSSPGQGTINYGYTF

J gene: TRBJ1-5
D gene: TRBD1
clone size: once
V gene: TRBV5-6
CDR3 DNA: TGTGCCAGCAGCCGGACAGGGACACGCAATCAGCCCCAGCATTTT
CDR3 protein: CASSRTGTRNQPQHF

J gene: TRBJ1-6
D gene: TRBD1
clone size: .
V gene: TRBV4-3
CDR3 DNA: TGCGCCAGCAGCCAAGATTGGGCGACAGGGCCGGGCAGTTCACCCCTCCACTTT
CDR3 protein: CASSQDWATGPGSSPLHF

J gene: TRBJ1-2
D gene: .
clone size: .
V gene: TRBV28
CDR3 DNA: TGTGCCAGCAGTTTCTTGGCCGGGGTAAATGGCTACACCTTC
CDR3 protein: CASSFLAGVNGYTF

J gene: TRBJ2-7
D gene: TRBD2
clone size: .
V gene: TRBV7-2
CDR3 DNA: TGTGCCAGCAGCCCCCGGACTAGCGGGGGGGGCTACGAGCAGTACTTC
CDR3 protein: CASSPRTSGGGYEQYF

J gene: TRBJ2-7
D gene: TRBD1
clone size: .
V gene: TRBV18
CDR3 DNA: TGTGCCAGCTCACCACAACAGGGGGCTTACGAGCAGTACTTC
CDR3 protein: CASSPQQGAYEQYF

J gene: TRBJ2-7
D gene: TRBD2
clone size: .
V gene: TRBV27
CDR3 DNA: TGTGCCAGCTCGGAGCGGGGGGCGGGGTACGAGCAGTACTTC
CDR3 protein: CASSERGAGYEQYF

J gene: TRBJ2-5
D gene: .
clone size: .
V gene: TRBV5-1
CDR3 DNA: TGCGCCAGCAGTTTCGGGGGGCAGGGGGAGACCCAGTACTTC
CDR3 protein: CASSFGGQGETQYF

J gene: TRBJ1-3
D gene: .
clone size: .
V gene: TRBV5-5
CDR3 DNA: TGTGCCAGCAGCTTGGTGCCCGTACGTGGCAGGGTGGCTGGAAACACCATATATTTT
CDR3 protein: CASSLVPVRGRVAGNTIYF

J gene: TRBJ1-1
D gene: .
clone size: few
V gene: TRBV5-1
CDR3 DNA: TGCGCCAGCAGCTTGGCCCTACAGAGCACTGAAGCTTTCTTT
CDR3 protein: CASSLALQSTEAFF

J gene: TRBJ1-4
D gene: .
clone size: .
V gene: TRBV4-2
CDR3 DNA: TGTGCCAGCAGCCAAGATTTGGCAGGGACTAGGAGAAAACTGTTTTTT
CDR3 protein: CASSQDLAGTRRKLFF

J gene: TRBJ2-1
D gene: .
clone size: few
V gene: TRBV7-9
CDR3 DNA: TGTGCCAGCAGCCCCCTCAGCAGGGGAAGAAGTGTTGAGCAGTTCTTC
CDR3 protein: CASSPLSRGRSVEQFF

J gene: TRBJ2-5
D gene: TRBD1
clone size: .
V gene: TRBV14
CDR3 DNA: TGTGCCAGCAGCCAAGCCGGGACAGGGGGAGAGACCCAGTACTTC
CDR3 protein: CASSQAGTGGETQYF

J gene: TRBJ1-5
D gene: .
clone size: .
V gene: TRBV5-5
CDR3 DNA: TGTGCCAGCAGCTTCCCTCATGGAGGGGGGGGAAATCAGCCCCAGCATTTT
CDR3 protein: CASSFPHGGGGNQPQHF

J gene: TRBJ1-2
D gene: TRBD1
clone size: once
V gene: TRBV4-2
CDR3 DNA: TGTGCCAGCAGCCAGACACCCAGGACAGGATACACCTTC
CDR3 protein: CASSQTPRTGYTF

J gene: TRBJ1-2
D gene: .
clone size: .
V gene: TRBV7-9
CDR3 DNA: TGTGCCAGCAGCCTCGCCGACGGGAGGGCAGGGGCTTATGGCTACACCTTC
CDR3 protein: CASSLADGRAGAYGYTF

J gene: TRBJ2-2
D gene: .
clone size: .
V gene: TRBV6-1
CDR3 DNA: TGTGCCAGCAGTGAAGTGGAGGGAAGGGAGCTGTTTTTT
CDR3 protein: CASSEVEGRELFF

J gene: TRBJ2-7
D gene: TRBD2
clone size: .
V gene: TRBV7-8
CDR3 DNA: TGTGCCCTTGCTCCCCTGGTAGCGGGGGACAACTACGAGCAGTACTTC
CDR3 protein: CALAPLVAGDNYEQYF

J gene: TRBJ1-5
D gene: .
clone size: .
V gene: TRBV7-2
CDR3 DNA: TGTGCCAGCAGCTTAGTCGGGGTACGGGATAGCAATCAGCCCCAGCATTTT
CDR3 protein: CASSLVGVRDSNQPQHF